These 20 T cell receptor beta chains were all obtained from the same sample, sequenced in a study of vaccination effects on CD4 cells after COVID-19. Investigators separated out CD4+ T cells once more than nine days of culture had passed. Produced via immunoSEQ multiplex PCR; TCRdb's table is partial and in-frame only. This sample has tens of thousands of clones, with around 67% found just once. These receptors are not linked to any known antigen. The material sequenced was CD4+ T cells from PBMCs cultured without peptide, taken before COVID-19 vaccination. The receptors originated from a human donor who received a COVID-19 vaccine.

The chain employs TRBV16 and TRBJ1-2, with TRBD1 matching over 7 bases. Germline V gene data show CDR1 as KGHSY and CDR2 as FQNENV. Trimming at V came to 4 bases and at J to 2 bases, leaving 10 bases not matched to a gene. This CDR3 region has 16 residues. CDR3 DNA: TGTGCCAGCAGCCCCTACCTTGGACAGGAGAACTATGGCTACACCTTC. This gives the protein CASSPYLGQENYGYTF.

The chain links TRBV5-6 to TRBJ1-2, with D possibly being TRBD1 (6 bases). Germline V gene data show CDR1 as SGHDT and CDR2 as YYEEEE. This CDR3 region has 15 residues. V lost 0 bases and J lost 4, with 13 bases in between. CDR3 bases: TGTGCCAGCAGCTTGGTTAATGAGGGGGTCTATGGCTACACCTTC. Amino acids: CASSLVNEGVYGYTF. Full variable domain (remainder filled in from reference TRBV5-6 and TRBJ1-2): DAGVTQSPTHLIKTRGQQVTLRCSPKSGHDTVSWYQQALGQGPQFIFQYYEEEERQRGNFPDRFSGHQFPNYSSELNVNALLLGDSALYLCASSLVNEGVYGYTFGSGTRLTVV.

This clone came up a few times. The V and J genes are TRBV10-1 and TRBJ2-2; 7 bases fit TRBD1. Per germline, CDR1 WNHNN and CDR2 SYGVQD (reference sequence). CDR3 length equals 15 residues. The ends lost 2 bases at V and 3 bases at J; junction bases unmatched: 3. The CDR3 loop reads CASSEETGYTGELFF. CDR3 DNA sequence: TGCGCCAGCAGTGAGGAGACAGGGTACACCGGGGAGCTGTTTTTT.

The CDR3 DNA follows: TGTGCCAGCAGCGTAGCAGGAGGGACCCTCACCGGGGAGCTGTTTTTT. This encodes CASSVAGGTLTGELFF. The genes are TRBV9 and TRBJ2-2, with D maybe TRBD2 (6 bases). This CDR3 has 16 residues. The germline V gene has CDR1 SGDLS and CDR2 YYNGEE. Trimming took off 0 bases at V and 4 bases at J, with 13 bases between the two ends. The full variable domain, with the rest looked up from reference TRBV9 and TRBJ2-2, is DSGVTQTPKHLITATGQRVTLRCSPRSGDLSVYWYQQSLDQGLQFLIQYYNGEERAKGNILERFSAQQFPDLHSELNLSSLELGDSALYFCASSVAGGTLTGELFFGEGSRLTVL.

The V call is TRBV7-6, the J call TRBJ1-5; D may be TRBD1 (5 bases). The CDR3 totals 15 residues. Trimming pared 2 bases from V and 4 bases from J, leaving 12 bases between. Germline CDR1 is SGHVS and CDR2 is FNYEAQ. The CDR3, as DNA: TGTGCCAGCAGCTTACAAGGGGTGGAGAATCAGCCCCAGCATTTT. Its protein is CASSLQGVENQPQHF.

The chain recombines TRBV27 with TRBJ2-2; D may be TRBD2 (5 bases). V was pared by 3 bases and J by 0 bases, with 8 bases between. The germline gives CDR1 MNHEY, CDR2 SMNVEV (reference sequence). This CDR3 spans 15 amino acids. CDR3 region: CASSFVSANTGELFF. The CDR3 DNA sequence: TGTGCCAGCAGTTTTGTTAGCGCGAACACCGGGGAGCTGTTTTTT.

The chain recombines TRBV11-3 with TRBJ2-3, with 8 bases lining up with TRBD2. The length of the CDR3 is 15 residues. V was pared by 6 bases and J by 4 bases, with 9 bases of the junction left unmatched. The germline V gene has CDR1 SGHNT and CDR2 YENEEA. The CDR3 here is CASSESGRASDTQYF. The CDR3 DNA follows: TGTGCCAGCAGTGAAAGCGGGAGAGCCTCAGATACGCAGTATTTT. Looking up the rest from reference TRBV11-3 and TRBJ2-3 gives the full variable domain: EAGVVQSPRYKIIEKKQPVAFWCNPISGHNTLYWYLQNLGQGPELLIRYENEEAVDDSQLPKDRFSAERLKGVDSTLKIQPAELGDSAVYLCASSESGRASDTQYFGPGTRLTVL.

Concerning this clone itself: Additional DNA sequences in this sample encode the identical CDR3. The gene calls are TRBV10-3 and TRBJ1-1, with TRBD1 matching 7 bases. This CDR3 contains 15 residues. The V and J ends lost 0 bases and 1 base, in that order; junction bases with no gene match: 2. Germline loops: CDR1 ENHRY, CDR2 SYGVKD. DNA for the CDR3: TGTGCCATCAGTGAGTCGGGGACAGCGAACACTGAAGCTTTCTTT. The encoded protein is CAISESGTANTEAFF.

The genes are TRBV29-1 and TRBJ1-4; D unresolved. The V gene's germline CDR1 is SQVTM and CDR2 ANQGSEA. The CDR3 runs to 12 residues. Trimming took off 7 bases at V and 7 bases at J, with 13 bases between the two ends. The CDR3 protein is CSGLREGEKLFF. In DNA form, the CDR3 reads TGCAGCGGGTTAAGGGAGGGTGAAAAACTGTTTTTT.

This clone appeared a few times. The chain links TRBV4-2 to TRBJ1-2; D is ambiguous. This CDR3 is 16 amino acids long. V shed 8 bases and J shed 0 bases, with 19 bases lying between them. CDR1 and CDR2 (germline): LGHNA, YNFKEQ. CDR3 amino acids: CASAASSSTPNYGYTF. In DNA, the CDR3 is TGTGCCAGCGCGGCGAGCAGTTCCACTCCTAACTATGGCTACACCTTC.

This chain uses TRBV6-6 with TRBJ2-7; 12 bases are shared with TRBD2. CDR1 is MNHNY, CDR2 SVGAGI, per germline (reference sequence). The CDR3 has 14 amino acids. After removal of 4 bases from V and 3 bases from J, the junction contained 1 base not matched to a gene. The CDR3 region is CASSSLAGGYEQYF. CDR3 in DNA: TGTGCCAGCAGTTCACTAGCGGGAGGCTACGAGCAGTACTTC.

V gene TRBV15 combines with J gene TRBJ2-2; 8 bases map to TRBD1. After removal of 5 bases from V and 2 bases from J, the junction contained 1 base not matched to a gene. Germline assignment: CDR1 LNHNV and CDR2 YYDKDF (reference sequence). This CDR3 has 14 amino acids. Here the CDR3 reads CATSGQGNTGELFF. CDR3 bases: TGTGCCACCAGCGGACAGGGCAACACCGGGGAGCTGTTTTTT.

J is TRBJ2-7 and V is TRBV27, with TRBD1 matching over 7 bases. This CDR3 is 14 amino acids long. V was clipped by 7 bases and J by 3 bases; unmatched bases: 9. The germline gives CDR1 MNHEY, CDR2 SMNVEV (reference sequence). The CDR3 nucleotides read TGTGCCAGCAAGAGACGGGACAGTTTCTACGAGCAGTACTTC. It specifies CASKRRDSFYEQYF.

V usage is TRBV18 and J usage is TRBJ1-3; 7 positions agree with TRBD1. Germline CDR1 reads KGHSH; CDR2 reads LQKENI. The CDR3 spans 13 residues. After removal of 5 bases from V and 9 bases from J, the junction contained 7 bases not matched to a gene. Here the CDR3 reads CASSMDRQGTIYF. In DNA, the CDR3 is TGTGCCAGCTCAATGGACAGGCAGGGCACCATATATTTT.

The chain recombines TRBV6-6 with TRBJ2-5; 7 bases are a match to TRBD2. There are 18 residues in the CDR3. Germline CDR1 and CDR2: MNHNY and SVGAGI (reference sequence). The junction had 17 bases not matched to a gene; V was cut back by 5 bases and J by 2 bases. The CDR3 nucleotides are TGTGCCAGCAGTCACCCAGCGCGGGGGAAATGGATTCAAGAGACCCAGTACTTC. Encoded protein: CASSHPARGKWIQETQYF.

The CDR3 nucleotides are TGTGCCAGCAGCCAGACAGCCCCTCTCTACAATGAGCAGTTCTTC. This gives the protein CASSQTAPLYNEQFF. This sequence joins TRBV13 and TRBJ2-1; tentatively, D is TRBD1 (5 bases). V lost 5 bases and J 3 bases, leaving 14 bases between the germline ends. The CDR3 totals 15 residues. Germline lookup yields CDR1 PRHDT and CDR2 FYEKMQ (reference sequence).

The CDR3 loop is CASSLVGPGRAAYEQYF. DNA for the CDR3: TGTGCCAGCAGTTTAGTAGGGCCTGGGCGGGCGGCCTACGAGCAGTACTTC. The gene calls are TRBV27 and TRBJ2-7, with D perhaps TRBD2 (5 bases). Trimming pared 2 bases from V and 2 bases from J, leaving 19 bases between. CDR1 MNHEY and CDR2 SMNVEV come from the germline V gene (reference sequence). The CDR3 consists of 17 residues.

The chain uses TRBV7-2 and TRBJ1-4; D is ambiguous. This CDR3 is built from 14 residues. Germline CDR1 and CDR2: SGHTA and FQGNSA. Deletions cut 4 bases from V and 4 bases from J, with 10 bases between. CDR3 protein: CASSSHQINEKLFF. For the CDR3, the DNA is TGTGCCAGCAGCTCTCACCAGATTAATGAAAAACTGTTTTTT.

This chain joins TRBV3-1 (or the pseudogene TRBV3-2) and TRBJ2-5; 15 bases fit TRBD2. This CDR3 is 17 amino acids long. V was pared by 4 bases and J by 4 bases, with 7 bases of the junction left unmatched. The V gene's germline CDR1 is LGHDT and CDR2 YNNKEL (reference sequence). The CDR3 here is CASSPGLAGGRRETQYF. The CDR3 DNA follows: TGTGCCAGCAGCCCCGGACTAGCGGGGGGGAGGCGAGAGACCCAGTACTTC.

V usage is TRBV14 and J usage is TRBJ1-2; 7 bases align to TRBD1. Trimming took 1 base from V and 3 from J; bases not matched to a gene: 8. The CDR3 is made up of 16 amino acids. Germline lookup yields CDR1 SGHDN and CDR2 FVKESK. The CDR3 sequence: CASSQVGTENYYGYTF. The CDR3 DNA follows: TGTGCCAGCAGCCAAGTGGGGACAGAAAACTACTATGGCTACACCTTC.